This T cell receptor beta chain originates from a study of metastatic and nonmetastatic thyroid tumors. The overall study: Blood and tumor or nodule tissue repertoires from malignant and benign thyroid patients were compared.

Thyroid surgery had not been preceded by any treatment in any patient. Original data processing: To classify distant metastasis in papillary thyroid cancer, a model was built from CDR3 differences across clinicopathological groups. Via MiXCR, TCRdb re-called the PCR reads. The V and J calls here are based on TCRdb, not the publication. Among 30,000 or so clones listed, roughly a fifth were seen once. As for this clone: Its antigen remains unidentified.

Broader study findings: TCR beta diversity was reportedly significantly higher in malignant thyroid tumors than benign nodules, in blood and tumor.

The TCR sequence derives from a female donor with papillary thyroid cancer or a benign thyroid nodule (not recorded which). Some clones in this sample may be carry-over from other donors' samples. Sequencing used blood.

The CDR3 DNA is TGTGCCAGCAGCTTGGGGGACAGACTTGAGCAGTACTTC. This sequence encodes CASSLGDRLEQYF. The V and J genes are TRBV11-3 and TRBJ2-7; 7 nucleotides line up with TRBD1. J gave up 7 bases and V 3 bases, and 6 bases lay outside the gene matches. CDR3 length: 13 residues. The germline V gene encodes CDR1 SGHNT and CDR2 YENEEA.